This T cell receptor beta chain was retrieved from a study of shared clonotypes between healthy human individuals. None of the donors, who were healthy HIV-negative adults, had recently had acute infections or vaccinations. There are 15 residues in the CDR3. Trimming took 3 bases from V and 3 from J, leaving 13 bases between them. Germline V gene sequence: CDR1 SGHNT, CDR2 YENEEA. Points from the study as a whole: Researchers found naive subsets generally carried larger estimated richness than memory subsets. The study found lower generation probabilities in non-shared clonotypes than in those shared by all four donors.

Of note for this clone: What it recognizes is unknown.

Study processing details: There were no quality scores in the junction-only immunoSEQ sequences, so filtering differed. Data came from immunoSEQ multiplex PCR; TCRdb stores just in-frame clones and leaves some out. Clonal size and the V and J genes are those of that table, whereas D and trimming came from the DNA. The sample holds hundreds of thousands of clones, about 95% seen once. The chain employs TRBV11-3 and TRBJ2-3, with a weak D call TRBD1 (6 bases). Specimen: naive CD4+ T cells sorted from blood. The subset denotes: CD45RA+ positively selected. The sequence was collected from a woman in her twenties or thirties in good health. The CDR3: CASSLGQGWTDTQYF. As DNA, the CDR3 is TGTGCCAGCAGCTTGGGGCAGGGGTGGACAGATACGCAGTATTTT.